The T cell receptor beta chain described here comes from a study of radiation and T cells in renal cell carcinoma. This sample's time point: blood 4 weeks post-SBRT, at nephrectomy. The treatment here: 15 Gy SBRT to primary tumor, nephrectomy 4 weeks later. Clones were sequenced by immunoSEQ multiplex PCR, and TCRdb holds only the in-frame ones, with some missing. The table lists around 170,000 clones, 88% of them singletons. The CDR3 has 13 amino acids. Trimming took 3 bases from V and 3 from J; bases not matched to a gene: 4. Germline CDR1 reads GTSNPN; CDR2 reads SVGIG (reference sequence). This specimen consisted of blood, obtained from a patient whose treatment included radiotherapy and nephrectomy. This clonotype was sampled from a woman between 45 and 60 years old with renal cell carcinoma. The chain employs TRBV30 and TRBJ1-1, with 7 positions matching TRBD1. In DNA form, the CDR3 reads TGTGCCTGGAGACTAACAGGGGACACTGAAGCTTTCTTT. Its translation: CAWRLTGDTEAFF. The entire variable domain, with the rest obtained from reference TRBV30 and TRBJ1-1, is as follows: SQTIHQWPATLVQPVGSPLSLECTVEGTSNPNLYWYRQAAGRGLQLLFYSVGIGQISSEVPQNLSASRPQDRQFILSSKKLLLSDSGFYLCAWRLTGDTEAFFGQGTRLTVV.